In its sample, the clone carrying this T cell receptor beta chain ranks as medium-sized. Its antigen remains unknown. Individual TCR cDNA molecules each bore their own unique molecular identifier. TCRdb re-called the 5' RACE reads with MiXCR, one entry per CDR3 protein. Of 3,500 to 4,000 distinct CDR3 sequences listed, 10% are singletons. The data originate from a study of spatial heterogeneity in lung cancer. Study-wide findings and caveats: Within tumors, counts of expanded alpha and beta TCRs tracked tumor mutation counts.

Time point of the sample: sample taken at primary tumor resection. The donor group consisted of around 66 patients who had untreated, early-stage non-small cell lung cancer. The CDR3 runs to 15 residues. V lost 5 bases, J lost 0 bases, and 5 bases stayed unmatched. In germline, CDR1 is SEHNR, CDR2 FQNEAQ (reference sequence). V gene TRBV7-9 combines with J gene TRBJ1-1, with 8 bases fitting TRBD1. The sequence came from a female donor with early-stage non-small cell lung cancer. The sequences come from lung tumor tissue, collected at surgery. CDR3 protein: CASSHWDRLNTEAFF. In DNA form, the CDR3 reads TGTGCCAGCAGCCACTGGGACAGGTTGAACACTGAAGCTTTCTTT.